The 17 T cell receptor beta chains presented below share a single source sample, sequenced in a study of graft-versus-host responses after intestinal transplantation. Only in-frame clones appear in the TCRdb table, and some are missing; sequencing was by immunoSEQ multiplex PCR. The profile shows approximately 11,000 clones, roughly 30% of them singletons. The starting material was alloreactive CD4+ T cells from a mixed lymphocyte reaction culture, obtained before transplantation. The sample's subset: CFSE-low proliferating T cells sorted from approximately 6-day pre-transplant mixed lymphocyte reaction (GvH or HvG direction). The receptors derive from a human patient who was an organ donor for intestinal transplantation.

The chain joins TRBV7-3 to TRBJ2-3; D is possibly TRBD1 (6 bases). The CDR3 spans 15 residues. Looked up from germline, CDR1 is SGHTA and CDR2 is FQGTGA. V lost 3 bases and J 4 bases, leaving 14 bases between the germline ends. The CDR3 protein is CASSLMGAGSDTQYF. CDR3 sequence (DNA): TGTGCCAGCAGCTTGATGGGGGCCGGTTCAGATACGCAGTATTTT.

There are a few counts of this clone. This sequence joins TRBV6-6 and TRBJ2-6; D unclear. The CDR3 length is 14 residues. The V end was cut by 4 bases, the J end by 0 bases, with 4 bases between. In germline, CDR1 is MNHNY, CDR2 SVGAGI (reference sequence). CDR3 in amino acids: CASSSSSGANVLTF. CDR3 in DNA: TGTGCCAGCAGTTCCAGCTCTGGGGCCAACGTCCTGACTTTC.

This clone has just a few counts. This chain links TRBV6-6 with TRBJ2-3, with D perhaps TRBD1 (5 bases). The CDR3 consists of 14 residues. Trimming pared 5 bases from V and 1 base from J, leaving 10 bases between. The germline gives CDR1 MNHNY, CDR2 SVGAGI (reference sequence). CDR3 in DNA: TGTGCCAGCAGTAGACAGAGCCGCACAGATACGCAGTATTTT. It codes for CASSRQSRTDTQYF.

This clone was seen a handful of times. J is TRBJ1-2 and V is TRBV18; 10 bases map to TRBD1. The germline CDR1 and CDR2 sequences are KGHSH and LQKENI. V was pared by 3 bases and J by 2 bases, with 9 bases of the junction left unmatched. The CDR3 length is 17 residues. CDR3 sequence: CASSPGAGTGANYGYTF. The CDR3 DNA follows: TGTGCCAGCTCACCGGGCGCTGGGACAGGGGCCAACTATGGCTACACCTTC.

The table lists this clone with a few counts. The J gene is TRBJ1-2, the V gene TRBV19; no clear D gene. The CDR3 is 11 amino acids. Germline lookup yields CDR1 LNHDA and CDR2 SQIVND (reference sequence). V gave up 2 bases and J gave up 6 bases, with 4 bases separating them. The chain's CDR3 is CASSIRHGYTF. The CDR3 nucleotides read TGTGCCAGTAGTATACGTCATGGCTACACCTTC.

Only a few counts were recorded for this clone. The chain joins TRBV30 to TRBJ1-1, with D perhaps TRBD1 (5 bases). CDR1 GTSNPN and CDR2 SVGIG come from the germline V gene (reference sequence). The CDR3 is made up of 13 amino acids. The V gene lost 3 bases and the J gene lost 0 bases, with 8 bases spanning the gap. The DNA for the CDR3 is TGTGCCTGGAGGACCAGGGTGAACACTGAAGCTTTCTTT. Translation: CAWRTRVNTEAFF.

Relative to its sample, this clone is medium-sized. V gene TRBV4-1 combines with J gene TRBJ2-3; TRBD1 aligns across 9 bases. Germline CDR1 and CDR2: MGHRA and YSYEKL. V dropped 1 base and J dropped 5; count of bases not matched to a gene: 4. This CDR3 contains 15 residues. The CDR3 reads CASSQGDRARDTQYF. The CDR3 nucleotides read TGCGCCAGCAGCCAAGGGGACAGGGCAAGAGATACGCAGTATTTT.

The chain links TRBV27 to TRBJ2-5, with a tentative D call TRBD1 (7 bases). Trimming took off 6 bases at V and 7 bases at J, with 12 bases between the two ends. In germline, CDR1 is MNHEY, CDR2 SMNVEV (reference sequence). The CDR3 has 12 residues. This CDR3 reads CASSARGATQYF. In DNA form, the CDR3 reads TGTGCCAGCAGCGCCAGGGGGGCGACCCAGTACTTC.

In this sample, this clone turned up a few times. The gene calls are TRBV21-1 and TRBJ1-1; TRBD1 was called by the table and not checked on the DNA. TRBV21-1 is a pseudogene locus. The CDR3 consists of 17 residues. The CDR3: CASSKVPDIIGGAGAFF. The CDR3 DNA is TGTGCCAGCAGCAAAGTTCCCGACATCATAGGGGGCGCGGGAGCTTTCTTT.

The V and J genes are TRBV5-3 and TRBJ2-7, with D possibly TRBD2 on 5 matching bases. TRBV5-3 is placed among ORFs of uncertain function. V was clipped by 8 bases and J by 4 bases, with 10 bases between them. CDR3 length: 11 residues. The CDR3 is CASKRGYEQYF. CDR3 DNA: TGTGCCAGCAAACGGGGTTACGAGCAGTACTTC.

This clone was counted only a few times. This chain uses TRBV7-3 with TRBJ2-3, with D possibly TRBD1 on 6 matching bases. V gave up 3 bases and J gave up 2 bases, with 9 bases separating them. The CDR3 sequence is 14 residues long. Germline-derived CDR1 and CDR2 are SGHTA and FQGTGA. The CDR3 region has the DNA TGTGCCAGCAGCTTCGGGACAATCACAGATACGCAGTATTTT. Residues: CASSFGTITDTQYF. Full variable domain (remainder filled in from reference TRBV7-3 and TRBJ2-3): GAGVSQTPSNKVTEKGKYVELRCDPISGHTALYWYRQSLGQGPEFLIYFQGTGAADDSGLPNDRFFAVRPEGSVSTLKIQRTERGDSAVYLCASSFGTITDTQYFGPGTRLTVL.

This chain links TRBV5-4 with TRBJ1-6; D gene uncertain. CDR3 size: 12 residues. The V end was cut by 5 bases, the J end by 9 bases, with 9 bases between. In germline, CDR1 is SGHNT, CDR2 YYREEE (reference sequence). CDR3 nucleotide sequence: TGTGCCAGCAGTGCGGGATTTTCACCCCTCCACTTT. Its protein product is CASSAGFSPLHF.

This chain links TRBV29-1 with TRBJ2-7; no reliable D call. Trimming pared 1 base from V and 2 bases from J, leaving 12 bases between. Germline CDR1 SQVTM, CDR2 ANQGSEA. The CDR3 totals 14 residues. CDR3 DNA: TGCAGCGTTGAAGGTGGTGCTTCGGCCTACGAGCAGTACTTC. It specifies CSVEGGASAYEQYF.

The V gene is TRBV4-3, the J gene TRBJ1-6, with 12 bases aligning to TRBD1. Trimming removed 3 bases from V and 3 bases from J; junction bases left unmatched: 12. This CDR3 comprises 20 residues. Germline values: CDR1 LGHNA, CDR2 YSLEER. The CDR3 DNA sequence: TGCGCCAGCAGCCATCCTAAGGGGGGACAGGGGGCTTACTATAATTCACCCCTCCACTTT. This sequence encodes CASSHPKGGQGAYYNSPLHF.

The chain has TRBV6-1 and TRBJ2-1, with 9 bases identical to TRBD2. V shed 6 bases and J 6 bases; nucleotides not matched to a gene: 6. The CDR3 is made up of 14 amino acids. CDR1 and CDR2 from the germline V gene are MNHNS and SASEGT. CDR3 region: CASRGSGGLNEQFF. The DNA for the CDR3 is TGTGCCAGCAGAGGTAGCGGGGGCCTCAATGAGCAGTTCTTC.

This clone showed up just once. The chain carries TRBV19 and TRBJ2-1, with D possibly TRBD1 on 7 matching bases. Per germline, CDR1 LNHDA and CDR2 SQIVND (reference sequence). Trimming removed 6 bases from V and 9 bases from J, with 18 bases in between. This CDR3 has 14 amino acids. This CDR3 is CASRGRGENGEQFF. The CDR3 DNA follows: TGTGCCAGTAGAGGCAGGGGGGAAAACGGTGAGCAGTTCTTC.

The rearrangement uses TRBV27 and TRBJ1-6; D is unclear. The CDR3 extends over 13 amino acids. Trimming cost V 3 bases and J 10 bases, with 10 bases left between them. Germline V gene data show CDR1 as MNHEY and CDR2 as SMNVEV (reference sequence). CDR3 bases: TGTGCCAGCAGTTTGGGCCATGGATCACCCCTCCACTTT. Its translation: CASSLGHGSPLHF.